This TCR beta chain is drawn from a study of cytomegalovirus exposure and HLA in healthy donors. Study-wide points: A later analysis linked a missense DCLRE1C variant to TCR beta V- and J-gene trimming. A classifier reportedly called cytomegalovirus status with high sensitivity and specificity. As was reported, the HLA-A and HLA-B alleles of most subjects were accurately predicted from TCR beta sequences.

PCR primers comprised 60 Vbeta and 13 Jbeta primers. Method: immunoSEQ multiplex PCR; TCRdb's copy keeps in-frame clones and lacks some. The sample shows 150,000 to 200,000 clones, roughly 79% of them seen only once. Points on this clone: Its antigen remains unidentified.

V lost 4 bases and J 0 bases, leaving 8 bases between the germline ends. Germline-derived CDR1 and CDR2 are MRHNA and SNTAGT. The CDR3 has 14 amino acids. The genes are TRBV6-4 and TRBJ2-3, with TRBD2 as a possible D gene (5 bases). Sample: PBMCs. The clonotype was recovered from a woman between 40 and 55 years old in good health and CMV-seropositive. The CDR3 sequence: CASSGAVSTDTQYF. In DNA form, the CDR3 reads TGTGCCAGCAGTGGAGCGGTAAGCACAGATACGCAGTATTTT.